This note documents a single TCR beta chain sequence. It has no known antigen specificity. The record has no base qualities; no much larger clone is one base away. This sample stems from a study of blood T cell repertoires in COVID-19 (dated by TCRdb to the early 2020s). Study-level background: Samples covering the acute and convalescent phases of COVID-19 were provided by collaborators in the United States, Italy and Spain. Deeply sampled blood TCRbeta repertoires from subjects exposed to, actively infected with, or recovered from COVID-19 were included in the dataset. Sample metadata almost always included a de-identified subject ID, COVID-19 status, age in years and sex. The material from the prospective study consisted of cDNA or gDNA derived from T cells, B-cell-depleted T cells, or PBMCs. Samples came from the ongoing ImmuneRACE study (first 160 participants) plus 1,254 subjects from 6 global collaborators. Where available, HLA class I and class II types were taken from metadata supplied by the sample provider and were not determined by assay-based typing. The repertoires were made available in a free public database intended to serve as a resource for research on the immune response to SARS-CoV-2. Overall study results and their limits: How much clinical and demographic metadata was included differed by source and by participant, and the metadata was provided uncurated.

One collaborating source in Seattle enrolled patients while the patients were actively infected and followed the patients over time throughout the course of disease. The collaborating institutions used their own protocols to collect whole blood in K2EDTA tubes. For TCRbeta analysis, collaborator samples were shipped as frozen whole blood, as isolated PBMCs, or as DNA extracted from either sample type. From the cysteine through the phenylalanine, the CDR3 covers 18 amino acids. CDR3 DNA only is kept here, 54 bases in frame from base 1. V ends up 2 bases short and J 5 bases short, with an unmatched junction base count of 11. CDR1 and CDR2 (LGHDT, YNNKEL) derive from the germline V gene (reference sequence). TCRbeta CDR3 regions were amplified from genomic DNA using the immunoSEQ Assay, a bias-controlled multiplex PCR. As for the authors' bioinformatics: Within the assay, amplification of reference gene primers was used to estimate how many nucleated cells each sample contained. To quantify the absolute abundance of each unique TCRbeta CDR3 rearrangement, sequence reads were collapsed and filtered. For each sample, productive Simpson clonality was calculated as the square root of Simpson's diversity index across productive rearrangements. The table comes from immuneACCESS by way of TCRdb, which keeps in-frame sequences with V and J called. Part of the clones is missing from these tables; in studies checked, under half for an unresolved V gene and the rest for unknown reasons. That table is the source of V, J and clone size, and D and trimming were worked out from the DNA. Present in this sample are 200,000 to 250,000 clones, 70% to 90% of which were seen just once. 15% to 20% of the sample goes to the ten largest clones.

The sequence links TRBV3-1 (or the pseudogene TRBV3-2) to TRBJ2-5; the central 13 bases match TRBD2. This sequence was found in a man aged 45-60 years with COVID-19, enrolled during active disease. The material sequenced was peripheral blood. The DNA sequence is given as TGTGCCAGCAGCCAACCCGGGACTAGCGGGACTATAGGGGAGACCCAGTACTTC. Its protein product is CASSQPGTSGTIGETQYF.